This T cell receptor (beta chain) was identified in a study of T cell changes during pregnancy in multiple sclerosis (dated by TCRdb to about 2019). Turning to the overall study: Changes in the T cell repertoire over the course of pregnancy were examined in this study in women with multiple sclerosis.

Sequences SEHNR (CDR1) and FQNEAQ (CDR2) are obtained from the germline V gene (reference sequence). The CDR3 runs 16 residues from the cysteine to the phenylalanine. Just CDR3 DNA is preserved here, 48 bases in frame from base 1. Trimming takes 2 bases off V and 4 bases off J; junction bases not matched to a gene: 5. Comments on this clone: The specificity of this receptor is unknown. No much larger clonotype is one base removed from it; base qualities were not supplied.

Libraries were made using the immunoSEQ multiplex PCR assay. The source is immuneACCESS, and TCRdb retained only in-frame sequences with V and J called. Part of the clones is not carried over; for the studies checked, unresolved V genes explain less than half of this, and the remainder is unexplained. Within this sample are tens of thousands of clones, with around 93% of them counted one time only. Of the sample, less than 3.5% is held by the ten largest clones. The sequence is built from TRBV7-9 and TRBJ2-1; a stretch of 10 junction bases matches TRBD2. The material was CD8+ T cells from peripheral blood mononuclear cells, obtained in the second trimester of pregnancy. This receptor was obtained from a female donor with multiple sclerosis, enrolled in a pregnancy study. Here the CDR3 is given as CASSLLSSGGYNEQFF. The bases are TGTGCCAGCAGCTTACTATCTAGCGGGGGTTACAATGAGCAGTTCTTC.